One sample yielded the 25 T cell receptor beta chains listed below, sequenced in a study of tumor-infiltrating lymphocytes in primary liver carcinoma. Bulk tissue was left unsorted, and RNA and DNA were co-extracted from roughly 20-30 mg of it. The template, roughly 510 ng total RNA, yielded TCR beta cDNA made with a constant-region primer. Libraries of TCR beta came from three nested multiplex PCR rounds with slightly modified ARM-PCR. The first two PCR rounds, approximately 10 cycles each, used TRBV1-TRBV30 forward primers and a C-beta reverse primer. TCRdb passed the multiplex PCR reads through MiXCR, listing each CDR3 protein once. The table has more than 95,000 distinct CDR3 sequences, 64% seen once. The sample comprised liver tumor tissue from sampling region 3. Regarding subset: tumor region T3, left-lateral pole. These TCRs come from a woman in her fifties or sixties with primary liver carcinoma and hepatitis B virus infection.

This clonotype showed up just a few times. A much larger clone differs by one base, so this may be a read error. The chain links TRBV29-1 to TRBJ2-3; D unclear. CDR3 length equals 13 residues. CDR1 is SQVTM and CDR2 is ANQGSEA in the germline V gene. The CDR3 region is CGVAYGSTDTQYF. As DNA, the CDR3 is TGCGGCGTGGCCTATGGATCCACAGATACGCAGTATTTT.

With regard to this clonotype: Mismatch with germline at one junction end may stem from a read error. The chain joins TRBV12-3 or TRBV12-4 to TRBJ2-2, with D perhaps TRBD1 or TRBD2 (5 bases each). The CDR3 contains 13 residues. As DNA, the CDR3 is TGTGCCAGCCGCATAGAGGACACCGGGGACCTGTTTTTT. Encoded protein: CASRIEDTGDLFF.

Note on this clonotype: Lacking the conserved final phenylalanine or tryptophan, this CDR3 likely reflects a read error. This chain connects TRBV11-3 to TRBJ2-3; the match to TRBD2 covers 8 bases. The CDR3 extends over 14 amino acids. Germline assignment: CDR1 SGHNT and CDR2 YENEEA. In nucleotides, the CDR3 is TGTGCCAGTAGCTTCAGGACTAGCTCAGATACGCAGTATTTA. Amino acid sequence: CASSFRTSSDTQYL.

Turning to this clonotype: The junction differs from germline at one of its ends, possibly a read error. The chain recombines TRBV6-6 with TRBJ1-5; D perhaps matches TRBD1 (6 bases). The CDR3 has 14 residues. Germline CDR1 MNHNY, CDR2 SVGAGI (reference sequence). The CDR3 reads CVSSYPGGNLPQHF. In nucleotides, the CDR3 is TGTGTCAGCAGTTATCCGGGGGGCAATCTGCCCCAGCATTTT.

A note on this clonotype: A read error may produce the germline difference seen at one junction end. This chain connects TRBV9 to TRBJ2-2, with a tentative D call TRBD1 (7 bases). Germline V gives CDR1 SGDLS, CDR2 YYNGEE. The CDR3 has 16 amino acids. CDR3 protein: CASTTWRDSLTWELFF. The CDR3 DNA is TGTGCAAGCACCACTTGGAGGGACAGTCTTACCTGGGAGCTGTTTTTT. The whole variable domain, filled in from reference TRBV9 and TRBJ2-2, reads DSGVTQTPKHLITATGQRVTLRCSPRSGDLSVYWYQQSLDQGLQFLIQYYNGEERAKGNILERFSAQQFPDLHSELNLSSLELGDSALYFCASTTWRDSLTWELFFGEGSRLTVL.

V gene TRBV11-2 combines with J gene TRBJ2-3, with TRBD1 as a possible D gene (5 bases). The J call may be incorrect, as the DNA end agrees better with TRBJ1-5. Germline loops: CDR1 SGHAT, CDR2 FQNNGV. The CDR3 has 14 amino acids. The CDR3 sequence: CVISLGLPTDTQHF. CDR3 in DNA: TGTGTCATCAGCCTGGGACTTCCCACAGATACGCAGCATTTT.

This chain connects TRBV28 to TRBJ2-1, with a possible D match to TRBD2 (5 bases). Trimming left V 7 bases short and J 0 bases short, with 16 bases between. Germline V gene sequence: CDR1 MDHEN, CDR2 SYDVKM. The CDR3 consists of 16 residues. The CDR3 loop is CASIDSEGDSYNEQFF. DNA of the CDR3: TGTGCCAGCATCGACTCAGAGGGCGACTCCTACAATGAGCAGTTCTTC.

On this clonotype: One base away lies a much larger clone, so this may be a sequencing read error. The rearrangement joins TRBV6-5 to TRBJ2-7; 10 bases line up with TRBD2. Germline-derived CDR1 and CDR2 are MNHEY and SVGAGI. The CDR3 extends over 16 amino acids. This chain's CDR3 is CVSGRLIAGGSYEQYF. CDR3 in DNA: TGTGTCAGCGGAAGACTCATAGCGGGAGGCTCCTACGAGCAGTACTTC.

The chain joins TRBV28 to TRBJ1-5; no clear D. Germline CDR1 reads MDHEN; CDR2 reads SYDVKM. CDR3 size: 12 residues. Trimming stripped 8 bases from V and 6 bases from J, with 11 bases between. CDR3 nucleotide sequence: TGTGCCAGCCGGAGGCTATCTCAGCCCCAGCATTTT. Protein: CASRRLSQPQHF.

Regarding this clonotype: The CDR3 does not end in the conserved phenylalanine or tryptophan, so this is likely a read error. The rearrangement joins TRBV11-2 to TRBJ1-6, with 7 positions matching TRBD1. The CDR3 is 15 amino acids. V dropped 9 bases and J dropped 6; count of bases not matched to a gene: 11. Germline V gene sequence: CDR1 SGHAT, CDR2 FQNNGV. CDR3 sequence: CASSLSGTANSPLHS. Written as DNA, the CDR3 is TGTGCCAGTAGCCTCTCCGGGACAGCTAATTCACCCCTCCACTCT.

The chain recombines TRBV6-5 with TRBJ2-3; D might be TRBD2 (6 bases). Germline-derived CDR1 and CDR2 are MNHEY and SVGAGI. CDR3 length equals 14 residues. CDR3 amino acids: CTIAGTSSTDTQYF. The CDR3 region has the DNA TGTACCATCGCCGGGACTTCAAGCACAGATACGCAGTATTTT.

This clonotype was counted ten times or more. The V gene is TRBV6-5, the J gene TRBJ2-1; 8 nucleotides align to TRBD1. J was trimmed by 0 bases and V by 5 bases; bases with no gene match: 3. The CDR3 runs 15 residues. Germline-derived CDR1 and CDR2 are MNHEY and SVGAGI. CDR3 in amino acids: CASSVTGASYNEQFF. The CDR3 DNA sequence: TGTGCCAGCAGTGTGACAGGGGCCTCCTACAATGAGCAGTTCTTC.

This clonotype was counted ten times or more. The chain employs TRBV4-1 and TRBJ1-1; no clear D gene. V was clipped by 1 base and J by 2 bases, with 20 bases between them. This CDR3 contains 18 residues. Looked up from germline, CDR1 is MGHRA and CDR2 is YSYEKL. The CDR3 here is CASSQGSTVGIRNTEAFF. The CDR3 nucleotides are TGCGCCAGCAGCCAAGGCTCCACGGTTGGGATTCGAAACACTGAAGCTTTCTTT.

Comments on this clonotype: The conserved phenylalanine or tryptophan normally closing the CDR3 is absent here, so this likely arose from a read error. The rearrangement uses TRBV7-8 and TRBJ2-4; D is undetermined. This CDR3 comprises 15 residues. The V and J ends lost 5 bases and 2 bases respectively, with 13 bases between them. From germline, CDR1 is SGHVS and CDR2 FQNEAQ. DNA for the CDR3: TGTGCCAGCAGCGTAGGTGGCGTGACCAAAAACATTCAGTACCTC. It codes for CASSVGGVTKNIQYL.

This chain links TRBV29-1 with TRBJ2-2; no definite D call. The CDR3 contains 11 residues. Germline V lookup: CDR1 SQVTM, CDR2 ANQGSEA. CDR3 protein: CIVSIAGELFF. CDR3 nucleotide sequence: TGCATCGTCTCCATAGCTGGGGAGCTGTTTTTT.

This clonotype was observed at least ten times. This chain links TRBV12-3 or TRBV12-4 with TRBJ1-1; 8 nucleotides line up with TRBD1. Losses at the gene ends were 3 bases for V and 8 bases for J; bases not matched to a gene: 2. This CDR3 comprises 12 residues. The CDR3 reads CASSLGDREAFF. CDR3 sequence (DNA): TGTGCCAGCAGTTTGGGGGACAGGGAAGCTTTCTTT.

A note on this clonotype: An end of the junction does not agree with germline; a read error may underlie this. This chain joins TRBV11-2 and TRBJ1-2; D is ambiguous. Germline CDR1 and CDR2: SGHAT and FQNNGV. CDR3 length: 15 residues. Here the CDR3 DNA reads TGTCCCAGCAGCTTAGAGGTGGCCAGTGACGGTGGCTACACCTTC. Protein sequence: CPSSLEVASDGGYTF.

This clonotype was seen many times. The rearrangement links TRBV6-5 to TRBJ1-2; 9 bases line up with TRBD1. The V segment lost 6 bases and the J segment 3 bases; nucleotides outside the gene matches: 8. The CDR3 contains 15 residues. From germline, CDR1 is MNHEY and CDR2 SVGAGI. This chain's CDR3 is CASSLGTGSHYGYTF. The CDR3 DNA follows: TGTGCCAGCAGCCTAGGGACAGGGAGTCACTATGGCTACACCTTC.

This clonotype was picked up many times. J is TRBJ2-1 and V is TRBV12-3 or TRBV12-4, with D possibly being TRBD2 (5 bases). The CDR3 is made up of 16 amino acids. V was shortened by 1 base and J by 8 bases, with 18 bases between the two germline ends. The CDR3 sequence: CASSLDSLAVAHEQFF. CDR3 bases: TGTGCCAGCAGTTTAGATAGCCTAGCCGTAGCCCATGAGCAGTTCTTC.

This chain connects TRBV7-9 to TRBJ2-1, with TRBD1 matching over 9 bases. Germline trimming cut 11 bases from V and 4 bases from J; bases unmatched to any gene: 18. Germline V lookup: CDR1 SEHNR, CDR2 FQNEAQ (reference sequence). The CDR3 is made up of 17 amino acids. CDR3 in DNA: TGTGCCGGCAACGCCCCTGGAACAGGGGGCTTGTACAATGAGCAGTTCTTC. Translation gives CAGNAPGTGGLYNEQFF.

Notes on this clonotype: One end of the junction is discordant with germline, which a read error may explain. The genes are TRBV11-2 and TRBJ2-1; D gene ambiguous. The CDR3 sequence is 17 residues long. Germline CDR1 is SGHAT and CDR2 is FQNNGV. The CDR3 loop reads CANSLRGSASSYNELFF. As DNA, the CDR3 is TGTGCCAACAGCTTGCGTGGATCCGCGAGCTCCTACAATGAGCTGTTCTTC.

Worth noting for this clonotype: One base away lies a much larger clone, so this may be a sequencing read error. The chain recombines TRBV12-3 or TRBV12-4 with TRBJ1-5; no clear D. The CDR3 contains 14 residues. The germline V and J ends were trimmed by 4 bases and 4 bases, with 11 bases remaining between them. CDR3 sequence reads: CASSWGWANQPQHF. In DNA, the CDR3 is TGTGCCAGCAGTTGGGGATGGGCTAATCAGCCCCAGCATTTT.

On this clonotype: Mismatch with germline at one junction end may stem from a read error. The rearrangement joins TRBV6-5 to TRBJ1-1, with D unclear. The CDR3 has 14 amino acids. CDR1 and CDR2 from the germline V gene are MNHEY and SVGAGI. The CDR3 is CASRITTLGTEAFF. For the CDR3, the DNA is TGTGCTAGCAGGATCACGACATTGGGCACTGAAGCTTTCTTT.

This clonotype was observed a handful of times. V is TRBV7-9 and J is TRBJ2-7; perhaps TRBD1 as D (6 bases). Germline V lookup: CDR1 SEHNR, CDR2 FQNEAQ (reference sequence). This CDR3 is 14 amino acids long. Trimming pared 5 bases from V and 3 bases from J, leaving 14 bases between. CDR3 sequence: CASSPLDSVYEQYF. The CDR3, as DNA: TGTGCCAGCAGCCCCTTGGACAGTGTCTACGAGCAGTACTTC.

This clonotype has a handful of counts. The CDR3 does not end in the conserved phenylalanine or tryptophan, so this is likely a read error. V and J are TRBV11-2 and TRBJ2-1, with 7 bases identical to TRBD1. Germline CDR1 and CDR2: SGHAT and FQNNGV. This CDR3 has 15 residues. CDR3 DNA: TGTGCCGGCAGCCCGCACCTAGGACAGGACAATGAGCAGTTCTTA. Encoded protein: CAGSPHLGQDNEQFL.